This T cell receptor (beta chain) was observed in a study of cytomegalovirus exposure and HLA in healthy donors. Use of 60 Vbeta and 13 Jbeta primers characterized the PCR. Produced via immunoSEQ multiplex PCR; TCRdb's table is partial and in-frame only. The table records roughly 90,000 clones, around 77% of them present only once. Germline V lookup: CDR1 SGHRS, CDR2 YFSETQ. The CDR3 has 14 amino acids. The J segment lost 4 bases and the V segment lost 2 bases, leaving 3 bases of the junction unmatched. This clone was counted between two and nine times. The J gene is TRBJ2-3, the V gene TRBV5-1; TRBD1 matches 8 bases. The sequenced sample consisted of PBMCs. The origin of this receptor is a man aged 25-40 years in good health and CMV-seronegative. DNA of the CDR3: TGCGCCAGCAGCTTCAGGGGGCAGGCAGATACGCAGTATTTT. The encoded protein is CASSFRGQADTQYF.